Below, one TCR beta chain is given with its context. This sample is part of a study of blood T cell repertoires in COVID-19. The wider study: From the United States, Italy and Spain came samples of acute and convalescent COVID-19. In each case, the material was cDNA or gDNA derived from T cells, B-cell-depleted T cells, or PBMCs.

Trimming at V came to 5 bases and at J to 6 bases, leaving 12 bases not matched to a gene. This CDR3 is built from 16 residues. Germline CDR1 SGHAT, CDR2 FQNNGV. Generated by immunoSEQ multiplex PCR, the TCRdb table keeps only in-frame clones and is missing some. The repertoire holds around 87,000 clones, with approximately 80% as singletons. The sequencing input was peripheral blood. The chain employs TRBV11-2 and TRBJ2-3, with 9 bases fitting TRBD2. The receptor comes from a human donor in a cohort sampled during active COVID-19. The CDR3 DNA reads TGTGCCAGCAGCGTTTATAGCGGGAGTAACTTCGATACGCAGTATTTT. Its protein is CASSVYSGSNFDTQYF.